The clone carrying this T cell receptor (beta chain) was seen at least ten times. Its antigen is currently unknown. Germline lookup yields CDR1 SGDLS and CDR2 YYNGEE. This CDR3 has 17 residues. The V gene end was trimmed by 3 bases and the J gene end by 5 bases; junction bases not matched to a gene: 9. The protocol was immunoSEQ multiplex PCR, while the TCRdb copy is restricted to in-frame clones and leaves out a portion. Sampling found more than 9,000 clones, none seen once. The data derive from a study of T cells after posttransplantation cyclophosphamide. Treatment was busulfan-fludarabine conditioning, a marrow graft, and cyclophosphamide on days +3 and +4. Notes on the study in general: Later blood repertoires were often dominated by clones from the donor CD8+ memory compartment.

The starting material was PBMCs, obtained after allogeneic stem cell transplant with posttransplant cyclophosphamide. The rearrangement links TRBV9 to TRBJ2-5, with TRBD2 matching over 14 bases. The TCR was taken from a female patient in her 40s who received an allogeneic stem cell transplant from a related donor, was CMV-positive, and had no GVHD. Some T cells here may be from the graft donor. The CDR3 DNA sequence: TGTGCCAGCAGCGCGGGGACTAGCGGGAGTCGGAGGGAGACCCAGTACTTC. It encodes CASSAGTSGSRRETQYF.